This record looks at one T cell receptor beta chain sequence and its context. What it recognizes is unknown. The template used for profiling TCR beta VDJ and CDR3 was genomic DNA. TCRdb analysed the reads with MiXCR anew, one entry per CDR3 protein. The sample yields 200,000 or so distinct CDR3 sequences, around 45% seen once. Patients chosen for sequencing had shown CD8+CD57+ cell expansion by flow cytometry. The data belong to a study of CD8+CD57+ T cells in acquired aplastic anemia. Notes on the study in general: Patients shared under 30 CD8+ CDR3 sequences with controls.

Germline lookup yields CDR1 SEHNR and CDR2 FQNEAQ (reference sequence). This CDR3 spans 13 amino acids. After removal of 6 bases from V and 3 bases from J, the junction contained 4 bases not matched to a gene. This sequence was found in a human donor with aplastic anemia. The V and J genes are TRBV7-9 and TRBJ2-5; 7 bases line up with TRBD1. Sequencing was carried out using sorted CD4+, CD8+, or CD8+CD57+ T cells (not recorded which) from PBMCs. CDR3 in amino acids: CASRIGTEETQYF. The CDR3 DNA reads TGTGCCAGCAGGATCGGGACAGAAGAGACCCAGTACTTC.